This T cell receptor beta chain was captured by sequencing in a study of vaccination effects on CD4 cells after COVID-19. Study-wide results and limits: After vaccination of healthy people, only 1 of 255 vaccine-induced clones cross-reacted with common cold coronaviruses. After vaccination, at late timepoints, clones induced by infection and by vaccine contracted markedly.

Peptide-pool stimulation followed by sequencing identified expanded antigen-specific CD4+ clonotypes in the ViraFEST assay. The culture ran for nine to eleven days, and then CD4+ T cells were isolated. Each culture well received a few million PBMC. These cells were then cultured in IMDM with about 10 IU/ml IL-2 and about 9.4 ug/ml peptides. Days 3 and 7 were when half the medium was replaced with IL-2 medium. The data were produced by immunoSEQ multiplex PCR, yet TCRdb's version contains in-frame clones alone and is incomplete. The sample lists tens of thousands of clones, around 70% seen once, with roughly 1.7% in the top ten. A note on this clone: No antigen is known for it.

The V gene's germline CDR1 is MNHEY and CDR2 SVGAGI. There are 15 residues in the CDR3. The V and J ends lost 7 bases and 4 bases, in that order; junction bases with no gene match: 4. The sample consisted of CD4+ T cells from PBMCs cultured with HCoV-229E spike peptides, taken before COVID-19 vaccination. The TCR originated in a human donor who received a COVID-19 vaccine. The chain carries TRBV6-5 and TRBJ2-2, with TRBD2 matching 12 bases. CDR3 residues: CASTLGLAGTGELFF. Written as DNA, the CDR3 is TGTGCCAGCACCTTGGGACTAGCGGGCACCGGGGAGCTGTTTTTT.